These 32 T cell receptor beta chains were sequenced from one sample in a study of T cell responses to AZD1222 COVID-19 vaccine (dated by TCRdb to the early 2020s). Library generation was performed with the immunoSEQ multiplex PCR assay. TCRdb obtained this table from immuneACCESS and retained in-frame rearrangements with V and J assigned. These tables miss some clones; where compared with another copy, unresolved V genes account for less than half of the shortfall, and the remainder is unexplained. The sample yields about 190,000 clones; roughly 90% were counted once. Approximately 0.98% of the sample lies in the top ten. The time point label corresponds to: baseline before first vaccination. The sample was peripheral blood, taken on day 0 of AZD1222 vaccination. The receptors derive from an adult in good health.

CDR3: CASSLDSGALNHEQYF. Here the CDR3 DNA reads TGTGCCAGCAGCTTAGATTCAGGGGCCTTAAATCACGAGCAGTACTTC. The chain couples TRBV7-8 to TRBJ2-7; tentatively, D is TRBD1 (6 bases). The length of the CDR3 is 16 residues. CDR1 and CDR2 (germline): SGHVS, FQNEAQ. Trimming cost V 1 base and J 5 bases, with 18 bases left between them.

V gene TRBV4-2 combines with J gene TRBJ1-1, with 9 positions matching TRBD1. The germline V gene encodes CDR1 LGHNA and CDR2 YNFKEQ. V shed 1 base and J 4 bases; nucleotides not matched to a gene: 4. The length of the CDR3 is 15 residues. CDR3 bases: TGTGCCAGCAGCCAAGGAATGGGACAGGGCACTGAAGCTTTCTTT. This translates into CASSQGMGQGTEAFF.

The chain couples TRBV5-5 to TRBJ2-3; TRBD2 matches 16 bases. The V and J ends lost 4 bases and 3 bases, in that order; junction bases with no gene match: 11. The CDR3 covers 19 residues. CDR1 is SGHKS, CDR2 YYEKEE, per germline (reference sequence). CDR3 DNA: TGTGCCAGCAGCCGGACCGGGACTAGCGGGGGGGCCGCTACAGATACGCAGTATTTT. It yields the protein CASSRTGTSGGAATDTQYF.

The V and J genes are TRBV20-1 and TRBJ2-7; 10 nucleotides line up with TRBD1. The junction had 11 bases not matched to a gene; V was cut back by 3 bases and J by 6 bases. This CDR3 has 15 amino acids. Germline loops: CDR1 DFQATT, CDR2 SNEGSKA (reference sequence). CDR3 bases: TGCAGTGCTAGTAAGGCCTCGACAGGGGGCCCCGAGCAGTACTTC. Translated, it gives CSASKASTGGPEQYF.

The chain recombines TRBV2 with TRBJ2-2; 9 bases match TRBD1. Germline V CDR1 and CDR2: SNHLY, FYNNEI. Trimming removed 4 bases from V and 4 bases from J; junction bases left unmatched: 1. This CDR3 has 14 amino acids. The CDR3 is CASSGTGVTGELFF. The CDR3 DNA is TGTGCCAGCAGTGGGACAGGGGTCACCGGGGAGCTGTTTTTT.

This clone showed up just once. The chain couples TRBV7-6 to TRBJ2-5; D remains ambiguous. This CDR3 spans 13 amino acids. Trimming removed 1 base from V and 1 base from J, with 4 bases in between. The germline V gene has CDR1 SGHVS and CDR2 FNYEAQ. The CDR3 here is CASSLGGQETQYF. CDR3 DNA: TGTGCCAGCAGCTTAGGGGGCCAAGAGACCCAGTACTTC.

The V call is TRBV19, the J call TRBJ2-7; possible D gene TRBD1, 6 bases. The germline V and J ends were trimmed by 8 bases and 5 bases, with 16 bases remaining between them. Germline V gene lookup returns CDR1 LNHDA and CDR2 SQIVND (reference sequence). The CDR3 is 13 amino acids. The CDR3 DNA follows: TGTGCCAGTCAGTTCCCAGGGGTGGACGAGCAGTACTTC. Its protein is CASQFPGVDEQYF.

This chain uses TRBV6-2 or TRBV6-3 with TRBJ1-5; no reliable D call. Germline V gene lookup returns CDR1 MNHEY and CDR2 SVGEGT. CDR3 length equals 14 residues. Trimming took 2 bases from V and 0 from J, leaving 5 bases between them. The CDR3 DNA reads TGTGCCAGCAGTTACGACCCTAGCAATCAGCCCCAGCATTTT. It encodes CASSYDPSNQPQHF.

The chain couples TRBV7-9 to TRBJ2-1, with D perhaps TRBD2 (5 bases). With 4 bases removed from V and 11 bases from J, the gap between germline ends came to 21 bases. The CDR3 is 15 amino acids. Germline CDR1 is SEHNR and CDR2 is FQNEAQ (reference sequence). The CDR3 here is CASSSKLGNQMKQFF. The CDR3 bases are TGTGCCAGCAGCTCAAAACTAGGGAACCAAATGAAGCAGTTCTTC.

In this sample, this clone turned up once. V is TRBV24-1 and J is TRBJ1-2; D unclear. Looked up from germline, CDR1 is KGHDR and CDR2 is SFDVKD. V was shortened by 4 bases and J by 2 bases, with 4 bases between the two germline ends. This CDR3 has 12 residues. The CDR3 protein is CATSDGNYGYTF. The CDR3 nucleotides are TGTGCCACCAGTGACGGGAACTATGGCTACACCTTC.

In this sample, this clone turned up once. The rearrangement links TRBV4-2 to TRBJ2-4, with 12 bases matching TRBD2. CDR1 LGHNA and CDR2 YNFKEQ come from the germline V gene. CDR3 length: 17 residues. The J segment lost 6 bases and the V segment lost 0 bases, leaving 6 bases of the junction unmatched. CDR3 sequence reads: CASSQDGTSGYGNIQYF. The DNA for the CDR3 is TGTGCCAGCAGCCAAGATGGGACTAGCGGGTATGGAAACATTCAGTACTTC.

The chain couples TRBV2 to TRBJ2-2; D unclear. The CDR3 covers 15 residues. Germline V gene sequence: CDR1 SNHLY, CDR2 FYNNEI. V gave up 2 bases and J gave up 4 bases, with 11 bases separating them. The CDR3 sequence: CASSEQKVLTGELFF. CDR3 sequence (DNA): TGTGCCAGCAGTGAACAAAAGGTACTCACCGGGGAGCTGTTTTTT.

The chain is built from TRBV9 and TRBJ2-7; D call uncertain. This CDR3 region has 14 residues. Germline assignment: CDR1 SGDLS and CDR2 YYNGEE. The germline V and J ends were trimmed by 0 bases and 2 bases, with 9 bases remaining between them. The CDR3 DNA is TGTGCCAGCAGCGTAGGGTCAGTCCCCTACGAGCAGTACTTC. Translated, it gives CASSVGSVPYEQYF.

J is TRBJ2-4 and V is TRBV5-4; 9 nucleotides line up with TRBD2. V dropped 1 base and J dropped 8; count of bases not matched to a gene: 7. The CDR3 runs to 15 residues. From germline, CDR1 is SGHNT and CDR2 YYREEE (reference sequence). The CDR3 loop is CASSLSKRGVHIQYF. The CDR3 nucleotides are TGTGCCAGCAGCTTGTCTAAGCGGGGGGTGCACATTCAGTACTTC.

The V gene is TRBV24-1, the J gene TRBJ1-1; D remains ambiguous. The length of the CDR3 is 13 residues. The germline gives CDR1 KGHDR, CDR2 SFDVKD. The V and J ends lost 3 bases and 8 bases respectively, with 12 bases between them. The CDR3 loop is CATSDGPGGEAFF. The DNA of the CDR3 is TGTGCCACCAGTGATGGCCCAGGAGGGGAAGCTTTCTTT.

This clone has only one observation. The CDR3 nucleotides read TGTGCCAGCAGTTTAAGGGACAGGGCTCCCAATGGCTACACCTTC. It encodes CASSLRDRAPNGYTF. The chain employs TRBV27 and TRBJ1-2; 9 bases line up with TRBD1. The CDR3 covers 15 residues. V dropped 2 bases and J dropped 6; count of bases not matched to a gene: 7. The germline CDR1 and CDR2 sequences are MNHEY and SMNVEV (reference sequence).

The rearrangement links TRBV11-3 to TRBJ2-2, with D perhaps matching TRBD2 (5 bases). The germline V gene has CDR1 SGHNT and CDR2 YENEEA. The CDR3 consists of 13 residues. V lost 5 bases to trimming and J lost 6 bases, with 10 bases between them. The CDR3 bases are TGTGCCAGCAGCCCAACTAGTGCCGGGGAGCTGTTTTTT. It yields the protein CASSPTSAGELFF. Complete variable domain (other parts from reference TRBV11-3 and TRBJ2-2): EAGVVQSPRYKIIEKKQPVAFWCNPISGHNTLYWYLQNLGQGPELLIRYENEEAVDDSQLPKDRFSAERLKGVDSTLKIQPAELGDSAVYLCASSPTSAGELFFGEGSRLTVL.

This clone has just one count. J is TRBJ2-7 and V is TRBV5-4, with TRBD2 identical over 10 bases. CDR1 is SGHNT and CDR2 is YYREEE in the germline V gene (reference sequence). The V gene end was trimmed by 4 bases and the J gene end by 5 bases; junction bases not matched to a gene: 12. This CDR3 region has 16 residues. CDR3 sequence: CASSPVAASGSNEQYF. CDR3 DNA sequence: TGTGCCAGCAGCCCCGTGGCGGCTAGCGGGAGTAACGAGCAGTACTTC.

The V gene is TRBV28, the J gene TRBJ2-7; unclear D gene. Germline V gene sequence: CDR1 MDHEN, CDR2 SYDVKM. CDR3 length equals 12 residues. V was shortened by 6 bases and J by 3 bases, with 9 bases between the two germline ends. CDR3 DNA: TGTGCCAGCAGGAAGGACGGCTACGAGCAGTACTTC. Translating it yields CASRKDGYEQYF.

The gene calls are TRBV10-1 and TRBJ2-3; 10 bases agree with TRBD2. CDR1 WNHNN and CDR2 SYGVQD come from the germline V gene (reference sequence). This CDR3 is built from 15 residues. The trim removed 5 bases at V and 0 bases at J, leaving 2 bases unmatched. DNA of the CDR3: TGCGCCAGCAGTCTGACTAGCGGGAGCACAGATACGCAGTATTTT. The encoded protein is CASSLTSGSTDTQYF.

J is TRBJ1-1 and V is TRBV19; D is unresolved. The CDR3 runs to 11 residues. Trimming took off 10 bases at V and 10 bases at J, with 16 bases between the two ends. Germline loops: CDR1 LNHDA, CDR2 SQIVND (reference sequence). CDR3 region: CATDEGTGAFF. DNA of the CDR3: TGTGCCACCGACGAGGGTACGGGAGCTTTCTTT.

The count of this clone is one. The genes are TRBV6-2 or TRBV6-3 and TRBJ2-3; no reliable D call. Trimming removed 5 bases at V and 2 bases at J, with 14 bases between. Germline V gives CDR1 MNHEY, CDR2 SVGEGT. The CDR3 runs 15 residues. This chain's CDR3 is CASSRRLPTTDTQYF. CDR3 nucleotide sequence: TGTGCCAGCAGTCGGAGACTGCCCACCACAGATACGCAGTATTTT.

The chain couples TRBV6-5 to TRBJ1-2; D unclear. V was shortened by 5 bases and J by 3 bases, with 7 bases between the two germline ends. The CDR3 consists of 12 residues. CDR1 and CDR2 from the germline V gene are MNHEY and SVGAGI. The CDR3 DNA follows: TGTGCCAGCAGTAAACGACACTATGGCTACACCTTC. Translated: CASSKRHYGYTF.

V gene TRBV9 combines with J gene TRBJ2-7; 7 bases map to TRBD2. V lost 2 bases to trimming and J lost 6 bases; unmatched junction nucleotides: 8. In germline, CDR1 is SGDLS, CDR2 YYNGEE. This CDR3 is built from 14 residues. This chain's CDR3 is CASSVGLEGSEQYF. DNA for the CDR3: TGTGCCAGCAGCGTCGGACTAGAAGGATCCGAGCAGTACTTC.

The CDR3 spells CASSPGVRNTEAFF. CDR3 bases: TGTGCCAGCAGCCCAGGGGTTCGGAACACTGAAGCTTTCTTT. The V call is TRBV14, the J call TRBJ1-1; D is perhaps TRBD1 (6 bases). Germline assignment: CDR1 SGHDN and CDR2 FVKESK. CDR3 size: 14 residues. V lost 4 bases to trimming and J lost 1 base, with 10 bases between them. Full variable domain (outside the CDR3, taken from reference TRBV14 and TRBJ1-1): EAGVTQFPSHSVIEKGQTVTLRCDPISGHDNLYWYRRVMGKEIKFLLHFVKESKQDESGMPNNRFLAERTGGTYSTLKVQPAELEDSGVYFCASSPGVRNTEAFFGQGTRLTVV.

This chain links TRBV5-6 with TRBJ2-7; tentatively, D is TRBD1 (5 bases). Per germline, CDR1 SGHDT and CDR2 YYEEEE. V was trimmed by 1 base and J by 0 bases, leaving 14 bases between them. This CDR3 has 16 amino acids. The CDR3 nucleotides are TGTGCCAGCAGCTTGATTCAGGGCTTAAGCTCCTACGAGCAGTACTTC. This translates into CASSLIQGLSSYEQYF.

The chain uses TRBV7-7 and TRBJ1-1; D call uncertain. Trimming removed 5 bases at V and 2 bases at J, with 12 bases between. Per the germline V gene, CDR1 is SSHAT and CDR2 is FNYEAQ (reference sequence). The CDR3 sequence is 14 residues long. The CDR3 DNA is TGTGCCAGCAGCGAGTTGACTGCTAACACTGAAGCTTTCTTT. Translation: CASSELTANTEAFF.

There are a few counts of this clone. Relative to the germline gene, one junction end is altered; a read error may explain this. The chain uses TRBV6-5 and TRBJ2-7; the D gene is possibly TRBD2 (6 bases). This CDR3 comprises 14 residues. Germline V lookup: CDR1 MNHEY, CDR2 SVGAGI. The CDR3 protein is CASSQIGTPQEKDF. Here the CDR3 DNA reads TGTGCCAGCAGCCAAATAGGGACTCCACAAGAGAAGGACTTC.

The gene calls are TRBV6-1 and TRBJ2-7, with 7 bases fitting TRBD1. V shed 4 bases, J shed 3 bases, and the junction held 12 bases outside the gene matches. Per the germline V gene, CDR1 is MNHNS and CDR2 is SASEGT. The CDR3 sequence is 16 residues long. CDR3 in amino acids: CASSADQTGLGYEQYF. The CDR3 coding sequence is TGTGCCAGCAGTGCGGACCAGACAGGGTTGGGCTACGAGCAGTACTTC.

This sequence joins TRBV29-1 and TRBJ2-3; 11 bases align to TRBD1. CDR1 and CDR2 from the germline V gene are SQVTM and ANQGSEA. V was pared by 2 bases and J by 5 bases, with 6 bases of the junction left unmatched. The CDR3 contains 15 residues. CDR3 protein: CSVESGQGARDTQYF. The CDR3 nucleotides are TGCAGCGTTGAAAGCGGACAGGGGGCTAGAGATACGCAGTATTTT.

This clone was found once. The CDR3 sequence: CASTPKGSDTQYF. In nucleotides, the CDR3 is TGTGCCAGCACCCCCAAGGGGTCAGATACGCAGTATTTT. The V gene is TRBV5-8, the J gene TRBJ2-3, with D tentatively TRBD1 (5 bases). V lost 6 bases, J lost 4 bases, and 12 bases lay in between. Germline-derived CDR1 and CDR2 are SGHTS and YDEGEE. The CDR3 runs 13 residues.

This clone was seen a few times. The genes are TRBV28 and TRBJ2-7, with D perhaps TRBD2 (7 bases). V dropped 8 bases and J dropped 0 bases, with 20 bases sitting between them. The CDR3 length is 16 residues. CDR1 and CDR2 from the germline V gene are MDHEN and SYDVKM. The CDR3 sequence: CASGSGGARSSYEQYF. In DNA, the CDR3 is TGTGCCAGCGGCAGTGGGGGGGCCCGGAGCTCCTACGAGCAGTACTTC.